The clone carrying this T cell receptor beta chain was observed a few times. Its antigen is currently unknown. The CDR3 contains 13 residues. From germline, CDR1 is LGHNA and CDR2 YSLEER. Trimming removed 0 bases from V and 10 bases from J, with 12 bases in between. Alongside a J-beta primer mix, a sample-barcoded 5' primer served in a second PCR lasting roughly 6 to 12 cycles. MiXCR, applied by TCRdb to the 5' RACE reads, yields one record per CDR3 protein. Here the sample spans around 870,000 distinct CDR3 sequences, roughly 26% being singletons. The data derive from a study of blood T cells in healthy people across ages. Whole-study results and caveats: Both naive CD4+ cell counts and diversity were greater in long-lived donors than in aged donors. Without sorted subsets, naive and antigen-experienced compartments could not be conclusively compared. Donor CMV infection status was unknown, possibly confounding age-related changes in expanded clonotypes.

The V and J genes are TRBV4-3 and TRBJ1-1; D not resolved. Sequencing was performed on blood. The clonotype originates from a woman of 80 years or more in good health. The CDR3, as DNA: TGCGCCAGCAGCCAAGATAGGGCAGGTTCAGCTTTCTTT. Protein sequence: CASSQDRAGSAFF.